What follows describes a single T cell receptor beta chain. The method was immunoSEQ multiplex PCR; TCRdb's version includes in-frame clones alone and lacks a portion of them. This sample carries 37,000 or so clones, 81% of them seen once, and the ten largest clones take about 29%. These data are taken from a study of blood T cell repertoires in COVID-19. Trimming cost V 0 bases and J 14 bases, with 15 bases left between them. The CDR3 is made up of 14 amino acids. Germline CDR1 reads SGHDT; CDR2 reads YYEEEE. The sequence was obtained from an elderly man with active or convalescent COVID-19. The chain is built from TRBV5-6 and TRBJ1-6; D is possibly TRBD1 (5 bases). The source material was peripheral blood. The CDR3 sequence: CASSLASGRSALHF. As DNA, the CDR3 is TGTGCCAGCAGCTTGGCTTCAGGGCGGTCGGCCCTCCACTTT. The variable domain in full, completed from reference TRBV5-6 and TRBJ1-6, reads DAGVTQSPTHLIKTRGQQVTLRCSPKSGHDTVSWYQQALGQGPQFIFQYYEEEERQRGNFPDRFSGHQFPNYSSELNVNALLLGDSALYLCASSLASGRSALHFGNGTRLTVT.